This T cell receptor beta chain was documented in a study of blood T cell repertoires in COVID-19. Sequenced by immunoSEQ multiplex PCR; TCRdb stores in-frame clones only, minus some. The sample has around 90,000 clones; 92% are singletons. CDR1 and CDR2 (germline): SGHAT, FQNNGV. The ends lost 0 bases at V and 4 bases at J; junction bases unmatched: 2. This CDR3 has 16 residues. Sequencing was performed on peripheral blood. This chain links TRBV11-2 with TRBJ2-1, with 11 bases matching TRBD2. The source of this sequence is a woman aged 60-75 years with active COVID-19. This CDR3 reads CASSLDGTSGYNEQFF. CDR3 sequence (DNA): TGTGCCAGCAGCTTAGACGGGACTAGCGGTTACAATGAGCAGTTCTTC.